The 16 T cell receptor beta chains in this list originate from one sample, sequenced in a study of shared clonotypes between healthy human individuals. Terminally differentiated effector memory CD45RA+ cells were excluded by CCR7 positive selection of CD45RO-negative cells. Profiling relied on immunoSEQ multiplex PCR, and the TCRdb table lists in-frame clones only, not all of them. The sample includes 750,000 to 1,000,000 clones, more than 85% of them seen just once. The source material was naive CD8+ T cells sorted from blood. Source of these receptors: a man younger than 45 in good health.

This clone was seen a single time. The chain employs TRBV5-8 and TRBJ2-5; D is undetermined. CDR3 length equals 13 residues. Germline V lookup: CDR1 SGHTS, CDR2 YDEGEE. With 4 bases removed from V and 3 bases from J, the gap between germline ends came to 10 bases. CDR3 region: CASSLGHKETQYF. CDR3 bases: TGTGCCAGCAGCCTCGGCCACAAAGAGACCCAGTACTTC.

The chain couples TRBV28 to TRBJ2-7; 9 bases agree with TRBD1. Germline trimming cut 3 bases from V and 2 bases from J; bases unmatched to any gene: 5. In germline, CDR1 is MDHEN, CDR2 SYDVKM. The CDR3 runs 15 residues. CDR3 sequence reads: CASSFRDRATYEQYF. CDR3 DNA: TGTGCCAGCAGTTTTCGGGACAGGGCGACCTACGAGCAGTACTTC.

About this clone: In the same sample, other DNA sequences code for this CDR3. The V and J genes are TRBV27 and TRBJ2-1; weak D call: TRBD1 (6 bases). This CDR3 has 12 amino acids. V was trimmed by 6 bases and J by 6 bases, leaving 9 bases between them. CDR1 and CDR2 (germline): MNHEY, SMNVEV (reference sequence). CDR3 residues: CASSRGGNEQFF. The CDR3 nucleotides read TGTGCCAGCAGCAGGGGCGGCAATGAGCAGTTCTTC.

A remark on this clone: The sample holds other DNA sequences that translate to the same CDR3. The genes are TRBV6-6 and TRBJ1-5; possibly TRBD1 for D (5 bases). CDR3 length: 13 amino acids. Per germline, CDR1 MNHNY and CDR2 SVGAGI (reference sequence). Trimming took 2 bases from V and 4 from J, leaving 6 bases between them. The DNA of the CDR3 is TGTGCCAGCAGTTACCAGGGTAATCAGCCCCAGCATTTT. It encodes CASSYQGNQPQHF.

The V call is TRBV5-1, the J call TRBJ2-1; D remains unclear. V was clipped by 0 bases and J by 2 bases, with 12 bases between them. The CDR3 is 16 residues long. Germline loops: CDR1 SGHRS, CDR2 YFSETQ. CDR3 coding DNA: TGCGCCAGCAGCTTGGTAGGTGCGACCGCCTACAATGAGCAGTTCTTC. Amino acid sequence: CASSLVGATAYNEQFF.

The CDR3 nucleotides read TGTGCCAGCCAGCCCCCGAACACTGAAGCTTTCTTT. This sequence encodes CASQPPNTEAFF. The rearrangement uses TRBV13 and TRBJ1-1, with unresolved D. Trimming took off 8 bases at V and 1 base at J, with 8 bases between the two ends. The germline V gene has CDR1 PRHDT and CDR2 FYEKMQ (reference sequence). This CDR3 spans 12 amino acids.

The chain has TRBV6-5 and TRBJ1-2; a weak D match, TRBD1 (5 bases). V shed 0 bases and J shed 6 bases, with 14 bases lying between them. From germline, CDR1 is MNHEY and CDR2 SVGAGI. The CDR3 is 15 amino acids. This CDR3 is CASSYSPQGGNGYTF. As DNA, the CDR3 is TGTGCCAGCAGTTACTCTCCGCAGGGTGGGAATGGCTACACCTTC.

V and J are TRBV28 and TRBJ2-7, with D perhaps TRBD1 (6 bases). Germline lookup yields CDR1 MDHEN and CDR2 SYDVKM. V lost 2 bases, J lost 1 base, and 15 bases lay in between. The CDR3 has 16 amino acids. CDR3 bases: TGTGCCAGCAGTTTACATAAGAGTACAGGGTCCTACGAGCAGTACTTC. It translates to CASSLHKSTGSYEQYF.

The chain carries TRBV9 and TRBJ2-1, with 12 bases lining up with TRBD2. The CDR3 consists of 14 residues. The germline CDR1 and CDR2 sequences are SGDLS and YYNGEE. V shed 3 bases and J 8 bases; nucleotides not matched to a gene: 3. This CDR3 is CASSAGLAGYEQFF. As DNA, the CDR3 is TGTGCCAGCAGCGCGGGACTAGCGGGTTATGAGCAGTTCTTC.

The chain employs TRBV7-2 and TRBJ2-1, with TRBD1 matching over 7 bases. V lost 1 base and J lost 6; bases outside the gene matches: 3. Germline V lookup: CDR1 SGHTA, CDR2 FQGNSA. The CDR3 contains 14 residues. CDR3 in amino acids: CASSLGGGGNEQFF. The CDR3 DNA follows: TGTGCCAGCAGCTTAGGAGGGGGCGGCAATGAGCAGTTCTTC.

The chain joins TRBV30 to TRBJ1-5; tentatively, D is TRBD1 (6 bases). This CDR3 contains 13 residues. V was trimmed by 1 base and J by 6 bases, leaving 10 bases between them. Germline V lookup: CDR1 GTSNPN, CDR2 SVGIG (reference sequence). In DNA form, the CDR3 reads TGTGCCTGGAGTGAACAGGGTGGTCAGCCCCAGCATTTT. Encoded protein: CAWSEQGGQPQHF.

The gene calls are TRBV13 and TRBJ2-5; TRBD1 agrees at 10 bases. The CDR3 has 16 residues. From germline, CDR1 is PRHDT and CDR2 FYEKMQ (reference sequence). Losses at the gene ends were 1 base for V and 5 bases for J; bases not matched to a gene: 7. The chain's CDR3 is CASSLVLTGGGETQYF. CDR3 DNA: TGTGCCAGCAGCTTAGTTTTGACAGGGGGCGGTGAGACCCAGTACTTC. The full variable domain, with the rest looked up from reference TRBV13 and TRBJ2-5, is AAGVIQSPRHLIKEKRETATLKCYPIPRHDTVYWYQQGPGQDPQFLISFYEKMQSDKGSIPDRFSAQQFSDYHSELNMSSLELGDSALYFCASSLVLTGGGETQYFGPGTRLLVL.

V is TRBV5-1 and J is TRBJ2-5, with D unresolved. The CDR3 runs to 14 residues. The germline V gene encodes CDR1 SGHRS and CDR2 YFSETQ. V was cut by 0 bases and J by 4 bases, with 10 bases left in between. The CDR3 here is CASSLAVGRETQYF. The CDR3 DNA reads as TGCGCCAGCAGCTTGGCTGTGGGAAGAGAGACCCAGTACTTC. The entire variable domain, with the rest obtained from reference TRBV5-1 and TRBJ2-5, is as follows: KAGVTQTPRYLIKTRGQQVTLSCSPISGHRSVSWYQQTPGQGLQFLFEYFSETQRNKGNFPGRFSGRQFSNSRSEMNVSTLELGDSALYLCASSLAVGRETQYFGPGTRLLVL.

The rearrangement uses TRBV4-2 and TRBJ2-7; D remains ambiguous. Germline assignment: CDR1 LGHNA and CDR2 YNFKEQ. V was cut by 4 bases and J by 5 bases, with 12 bases left in between. The CDR3 totals 13 residues. The CDR3 DNA is TGTGCCAGCAGCCCATACAGCCAAAACGAGCAGTACTTC. Translating gives CASSPYSQNEQYF.

This sequence joins TRBV5-6 and TRBJ1-1, with D unresolved. CDR1 and CDR2 (germline): SGHDT, YYEEEE. The length of the CDR3 is 14 residues. Trimming shortened V by 4 bases and J by 0 bases, and 10 bases separated the two germline ends. This chain's CDR3 is CASSQFPMNTEAFF. The CDR3 nucleotides read TGTGCCAGCAGCCAATTTCCCATGAACACTGAAGCTTTCTTT.

This chain joins TRBV30 and TRBJ2-7, with TRBD1 matching 9 bases. V trimming: 4 bases; J trimming: 6 bases; junction bases outside the gene matches: 13. CDR1 GTSNPN and CDR2 SVGIG come from the germline V gene (reference sequence). The CDR3 is 15 amino acids. CDR3 protein: CAWTKPGTGYREQYF. The CDR3 region has the DNA TGTGCCTGGACCAAACCCGGGACAGGGTATCGCGAGCAGTACTTC.